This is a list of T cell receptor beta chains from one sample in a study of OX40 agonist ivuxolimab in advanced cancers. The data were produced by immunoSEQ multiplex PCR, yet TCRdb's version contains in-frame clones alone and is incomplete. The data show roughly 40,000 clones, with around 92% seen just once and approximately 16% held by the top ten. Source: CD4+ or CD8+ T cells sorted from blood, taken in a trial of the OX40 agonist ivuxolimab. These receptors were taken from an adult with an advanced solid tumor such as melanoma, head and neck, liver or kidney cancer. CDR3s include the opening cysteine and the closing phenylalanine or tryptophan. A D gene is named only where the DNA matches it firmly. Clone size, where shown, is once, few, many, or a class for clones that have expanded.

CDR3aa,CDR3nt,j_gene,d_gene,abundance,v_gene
CASSYSRGSGNTIYF,TGTGCCAGCAGTTACTCTCGGGGATCTGGAAACACCATATATTTT,TRBJ1-3,NA,NA,TRBV6-6
CASSVAGGLQETQYF,TGTGCCAGCAGCGTAGCAGGGGGCCTCCAAGAGACCCAGTACTTC,TRBJ2-5,TRBD1,once,TRBV9
CASSPNTSAAYEQYF,TGTGCCAGCAGCCCGAATACTAGCGCCGCCTACGAGCAGTACTTC,TRBJ2-7,TRBD2,NA,TRBV5-4
CASSEESMRARVNGYTF,TGTGCCAGCAGTGAAGAGTCTATGAGGGCGCGGGTTAATGGCTACACCTTC,TRBJ1-2,NA,NA,TRBV2
CASSLRGTYYEQYF,TGTGCCAGCAGCCTGCGGGGGACTTACTACGAGCAGTACTTC,TRBJ2-7,TRBD2,NA,TRBV6-5
CASGSGGHSNQPQHF,TGTGCCAGCGGTTCGGGAGGCCATAGCAATCAGCCCCAGCATTTT,TRBJ1-5,NA,NA,TRBV27
CASSVTGNTEAFF,TGTGCCAGCAGCGTCACAGGGAACACTGAAGCTTTCTTT,TRBJ1-1,NA,few,TRBV9
CASSSFILEGAAYGYTF,TGCGCCAGCAGCTCCTTTATCCTCGAAGGGGCGGCCTATGGCTACACCTTC,TRBJ1-2,NA,NA,TRBV5-1
CASGLPEETQYF,TGCGCCAGCGGACTACCGGAGGAGACCCAGTACTTC,TRBJ2-5,NA,NA,TRBV10-2
CASSMGFWTAYNEQFF,TGTGCCAGTAGTATGGGGTTTTGGACAGCCTACAATGAGCAGTTCTTC,TRBJ2-1,NA,NA,TRBV19
CASSLVRGRTEAFF,TGTGCCAGCAGCTTGGTTCGGGGACGAACTGAAGCTTTCTTT,TRBJ1-1,NA,once,TRBV5-5
CASSLTDRVETQYF,TGTGCCAGCAGCCTGACGGACAGGGTAGAGACCCAGTACTTC,TRBJ2-5,TRBD1,few,TRBV9
CASSTFSPGPNNQPQHF,TGTGCCAGTAGTACCTTCAGCCCCGGACCTAACAATCAGCCCCAGCATTTT,TRBJ1-5,NA,NA,TRBV19
CASSRGPGGMNTEAFF,TGTGCCAGCAGCCGAGGGCCGGGGGGGATGAACACTGAAGCTTTCTTT,TRBJ1-1,NA,NA,TRBV11-2
CASSSGAVHTQYF,TGTGCCAGCAGTTCTGGGGCTGTGCATACGCAGTATTTT,TRBJ2-3,NA,NA,TRBV27
CASSSSGGAGDTQYF,TGTGCCAGCAGTTCTAGCGGGGGGGCAGGAGATACGCAGTATTTT,TRBJ2-3,TRBD2,once,TRBV7-3
CASSLRGDGNQPQHF,TGTGCCAGCAGCTTAAGGGGTGATGGCAATCAGCCCCAGCATTTT,TRBJ1-5,NA,few,TRBV13
CASSLRRAYEQYF,TGTGCCAGCAGCTTACGCAGGGCCTACGAGCAGTACTTC,TRBJ2-7,NA,once,TRBV5-5
CASSLDRALDYTF,TGTGCCAGCAGCTTGGACAGGGCGTTGGACTACACCTTC,TRBJ1-2,NA,NA,TRBV5-6
CASSVDTARSYEQFF,TGTGCCAGCAGCGTAGACACTGCGCGGTCTTATGAGCAGTTCTTC,TRBJ2-1,NA,NA,TRBV9
CASSVRTAADSGNTIYF,TGTGCCAGCAGTGTTCGGACGGCGGCAGACTCTGGAAACACCATATATTTT,TRBJ1-3,NA,NA,TRBV25-1
CASSSWRDIYNEQFF,TGTGCCAGCAGCTCCTGGCGGGACATATACAATGAGCAGTTCTTC,TRBJ2-1,NA,NA,TRBV5-5
CASSNLGQREKLFF,TGTGCCAGCAGCAACTTGGGACAGAGAGAAAAACTGTTTTTT,TRBJ1-4,TRBD1,NA,TRBV28
CASSLTAAGGLGTQYF,TGTGCCAGCAGCCTGACAGCAGCGGGGGGGCTGGGGACCCAGTACTTC,TRBJ2-5,TRBD2,NA,TRBV5-5
CASSSGQGQVGELFF,TGCGCCAGCAGCTCGGGACAGGGTCAGGTCGGGGAGCTGTTTTTT,TRBJ2-2,TRBD1,NA,TRBV5-1
CASSVSTNTEAFF,TGCGCCAGCAGTGTTTCCACGAACACTGAAGCTTTCTTT,TRBJ1-1,NA,NA,TRBV10-1
CASSHRRDPYNEQFF,TGCGCCAGCAGCCACCGGCGGGACCCATACAATGAGCAGTTCTTC,TRBJ2-1,NA,NA,TRBV4-1
CASSYTRLGEQFF,TGTGCCAGCAGTTACACCAGACTGGGTGAGCAGTTCTTC,TRBJ2-1,NA,NA,TRBV6-5
CASSQDVGSNEKLFF,TGCGCCAGCAGCCAAGATGTAGGATCTAATGAAAAACTGTTTTTT,TRBJ1-4,NA,NA,TRBV4-1
CASSPGPGGDEQYF,TGTGCCAGCAGCCCCGGCCCGGGGGGCGACGAGCAGTACTTC,TRBJ2-7,NA,NA,TRBV5-6
CASSLGTGGYGYTF,TGCGCCAGCAGCTTGGGCACCGGTGGCTATGGCTACACCTTC,TRBJ1-2,NA,NA,TRBV5-1
CSGWGYNGQFF,TGCAGCGGTTGGGGCTACAATGGGCAGTTCTTC,TRBJ2-1,NA,once,TRBV29-1
CASSSNLGQGRYEQYF,TGTGCCAGCAGCTCAAACCTTGGACAGGGCAGGTACGAGCAGTACTTC,TRBJ2-7,TRBD1,NA,TRBV7-9
CSVAGTYYEQYF,TGCAGCGTTGCTGGTACTTACTACGAGCAGTACTTC,TRBJ2-7,NA,NA,TRBV29-1
CASSLDPAMVSFTQYF,TGTGCCAGCAGCTTAGATCCTGCGATGGTTAGCTTTACGCAGTATTTT,TRBJ2-3,NA,once,TRBV7-8
CASSDGYEQYF,TGTGCCAGCAGCGACGGGTACGAGCAGTACTTC,TRBJ2-7,NA,NA,TRBV6-1
CASGQGRNQPQHF,TGTGCCAGCGGACAGGGGCGCAATCAGCCCCAGCATTTT,TRBJ1-5,TRBD1,few,TRBV27
CASSGDTYEQYF,TGTGCCAGCAGCGGAGATACCTACGAGCAGTACTTC,TRBJ2-7,NA,NA,TRBV7-9
CASGWREAFF,TGTGCCAGCGGATGGCGTGAAGCTTTCTTT,TRBJ1-1,NA,NA,TRBV27